Listed below are T cell receptor beta chains from one sample, sequenced in a study of radiotherapy plus CTLA-4 blockade in lung cancer. Method: immunoSEQ multiplex PCR; TCRdb's copy keeps in-frame clones and lacks some. The repertoire holds roughly 80,000 clones, with around 74% as singletons. Sequenced here: peripheral blood, sampled from a patient treated with radiotherapy plus ipilimumab. The source is a human donor with non-small cell lung cancer whose response to radiotherapy plus ipilimumab could not be evaluated. The conserved cysteine and the conserved F or W are not part of the CDR3 here. Each record gives: V gene, clone size, CDR3 protein. Size values are once, few and many counts, or a class for expanded clones, and some rows have none.

>TRBV6-5|few
ASRPDRGTEAF
>TRBV18|.
ASQTAGDLSYEQY
>TRBV5-4|few
ASSPQGQSHEQY
>TRBV6-5|once
ASSYSRQMNTEAF
>TRBV19|.
ASSRLAASYEQY
>TRBV7-8|.
ASSLAAGGGSPLH
>TRBV6-5|.
ASSYLGALGEQY
>TRBV15|.
ATSRDYQAGSYGYT
>TRBV6-5|many
ASSYDRGRNPN
>TRBV2|few
ASGGDWNNEQF